This T cell receptor (beta chain) was observed in a study of blood T cell repertoires in COVID-19. Study-wide context: PBMCs, B-cell-depleted T cells, or T cells were the source of the cDNA or gDNA that made up the material.

V trimming: 0 bases; J trimming: 5 bases; junction bases outside the gene matches: 4. The germline gives CDR1 SGDLS, CDR2 YYNGEE. This CDR3 contains 16 residues. Produced via immunoSEQ multiplex PCR; TCRdb's table is partial and in-frame only. The profile shows 60,000 to 80,000 clones, roughly 88% of them singletons. The chain links TRBV9 to TRBJ2-3, with 12 nucleotides matching TRBD2. The clonotype was recovered from a human donor in a cohort sampled during active COVID-19. Material: peripheral blood. This CDR3 reads CASSVGPSGGVDTQYF. The CDR3 region has the DNA TGTGCCAGCAGCGTAGGTCCTAGCGGGGGGGTAGATACGCAGTATTTT.